This T cell receptor beta chain was sequenced for a study of blood T cell repertoires in COVID-19. Per germline, CDR1 MGHRA and CDR2 YSYEKL. The CDR3 loop spans 14 amino acids. Trimming took 0 bases from V and 3 from J, leaving 9 bases between them. This clone was found once. Some clones are missing from TCRdb's copy, which holds only in-frame ones; the method was immunoSEQ multiplex PCR. The sample yields 130,000 to 150,000 clones, 87% seen once. The sample consisted of peripheral blood. This clonotype was sampled from a woman aged 45 to 65 with acute or convalescent COVID-19. The chain carries TRBV4-1 and TRBJ2-7; TRBD1 is a possible D gene (5 bases). CDR3 sequence reads: CASSQEGQGYEQYF. DNA of the CDR3: TGCGCCAGCAGCCAAGAGGGGCAGGGCTACGAGCAGTACTTC.